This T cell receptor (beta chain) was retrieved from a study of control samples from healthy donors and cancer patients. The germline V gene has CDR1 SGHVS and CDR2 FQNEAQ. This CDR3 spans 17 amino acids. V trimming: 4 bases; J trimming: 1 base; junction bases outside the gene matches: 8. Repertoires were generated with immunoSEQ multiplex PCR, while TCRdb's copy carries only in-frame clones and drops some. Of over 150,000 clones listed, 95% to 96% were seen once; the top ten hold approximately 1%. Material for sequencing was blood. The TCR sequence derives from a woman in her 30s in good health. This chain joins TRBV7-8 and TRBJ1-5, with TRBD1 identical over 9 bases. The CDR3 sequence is CASSSRDRVESNQPQHF. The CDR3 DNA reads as TGTGCCAGCAGCTCCAGGGACAGGGTCGAGAGCAATCAGCCCCAGCATTTT. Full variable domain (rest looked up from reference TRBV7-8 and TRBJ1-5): GAGVSQSPRYKVAKRGQDVALRCDPISGHVSLFWYQQALGQGPEFLTYFQNEAQLDKSGLPSDRFFAERPEGSVSTLKIQRTQQEDSAVYLCASSSRDRVESNQPQHFGDGTRLSIL.